One sample yielded the 24 T cell receptor beta chains listed below, sequenced in a study of blood T cell repertoires in COVID-19. Repertoires were generated with immunoSEQ multiplex PCR, while TCRdb's copy carries only in-frame clones and drops some. The sample yields 250,000 or so clones, roughly 86% seen once. Specimen: peripheral blood. These TCRs come from a woman aged 25 to 45 with acute or convalescent COVID-19.

The chain recombines TRBV7-9 with TRBJ2-1; TRBD2 aligns across 11 bases. CDR1 is SEHNR and CDR2 is FQNEAQ in the germline V gene (reference sequence). The CDR3 is 15 amino acids. The V segment lost 2 bases and the J segment 7 bases; nucleotides outside the gene matches: 4. The CDR3: CASSLLLAGVNEQFF. In nucleotides, the CDR3 is TGTGCCAGCAGCTTACTACTAGCGGGAGTTAATGAGCAGTTCTTC.

The chain links TRBV12-5 to TRBJ2-5; D not certain. Germline loops: CDR1 LGHNT, CDR2 FRNRAP. The CDR3 has 13 amino acids. Trimming took 6 bases from V and 5 from J, leaving 13 bases between them. The CDR3 spells CASGVSVGETQYF. Here the CDR3 DNA reads TGTGCTAGTGGCGTCTCTGTCGGGGAGACCCAGTACTTC.

The gene calls are TRBV5-4 and TRBJ1-1; 10 bases line up with TRBD1. The CDR3 loop spans 14 amino acids. Per the germline V gene, CDR1 is SGHNT and CDR2 is YYREEE (reference sequence). Trimming took 4 bases from V and 5 from J; bases not matched to a gene: 5. DNA of the CDR3: TGTGCCAGCAGCGCGACAGGGGGCTCAACTGAAGCTTTCTTT. Translating it yields CASSATGGSTEAFF.

The J gene is TRBJ2-1, the V gene TRBV13; tentative D call: TRBD2 (6 bases). CDR1 is PRHDT, CDR2 FYEKMQ, per germline (reference sequence). The CDR3 sequence is 19 residues long. The ends were cut back, 1 base at V and 0 bases at J, with 19 bases in the middle. The CDR3 DNA is TGTGCCAGCAGCTTAGAGGGGTGGCTACGGGAGAGCTCCTACAATGAGCAGTTCTTC. This gives the protein CASSLEGWLRESSYNEQFF.

The J gene is TRBJ1-1, the V gene TRBV6-5; TRBD1 matches 8 bases. V was pared by 6 bases and J by 12 bases, with 9 bases of the junction left unmatched. The CDR3 has 12 amino acids. CDR1 and CDR2 (germline): MNHEY, SVGAGI. The CDR3 spells CASSRRTGRTFF. The CDR3 region has the DNA TGTGCCAGCAGCCGGAGGACAGGGAGAACTTTCTTT.

The chain employs TRBV6-5 and TRBJ2-2; no firm D call. Germline V gene data show CDR1 as MNHEY and CDR2 as SVGAGI. This CDR3 comprises 15 residues. The V end lost 2 bases, the J end lost 0 bases, and 7 bases lay between the germline ends. CDR3 sequence (DNA): TGTGCCAGCAGTTACCTGTCCCCGAACACCGGGGAGCTGTTTTTT. Residues: CASSYLSPNTGELFF.

This chain connects TRBV5-4 to TRBJ1-5, with 7 bases matching TRBD1. CDR3 length equals 15 residues. Losses at the gene ends were 2 bases for V and 4 bases for J; bases not matched to a gene: 6. Per the germline V gene, CDR1 is SGHNT and CDR2 is YYREEE (reference sequence). For the CDR3, the DNA is TGTGCCAGCAGCTTAATTTCAGGGGGGAATCAGCCCCAGCATTTT. As protein: CASSLISGGNQPQHF.

For this clone: This CDR3 is also generated by other DNA sequences in the sample. This chain connects TRBV30 to TRBJ1-1; 8 nucleotides match TRBD1. This CDR3 is built from 13 residues. J was trimmed by 3 bases and V by 0 bases; bases with no gene match: 0. Germline V gives CDR1 GTSNPN, CDR2 SVGIG (reference sequence). Written as DNA, the CDR3 is TGTGCCTGGAGTGTACAGGGGGACACTGAAGCTTTCTTT. Encoded protein: CAWSVQGDTEAFF.

V and J are TRBV6-5 and TRBJ2-5; TRBD2 agrees at 8 bases. Germline V gives CDR1 MNHEY, CDR2 SVGAGI. The CDR3 covers 13 residues. J gave up 9 bases and V 5 bases, and 8 bases lay outside the gene matches. For the CDR3, the DNA is TGTGCCAGCAGTCCTGGCCTACTAGCGGCCCAGTACTTC. This encodes CASSPGLLAAQYF.

About this clone: One junction end disagrees with the germline gene, perhaps due to a read error. The chain employs TRBV14 and TRBJ2-7; D is perhaps TRBD2 (6 bases). This CDR3 has 15 residues. Germline V gives CDR1 SGHDN, CDR2 FVKESK. The chain's CDR3 is CANSRAGRATYEQYF. CDR3 nucleotide sequence: TGTGCCAACAGCCGAGCGGGCAGGGCCACCTACGAGCAGTACTTC.

This chain connects TRBV5-1 to TRBJ2-1, with TRBD2 matching 12 bases. The CDR3 extends over 15 amino acids. The germline gives CDR1 SGHRS, CDR2 YFSETQ. The V segment lost 5 bases and the J segment 4 bases; nucleotides outside the gene matches: 4. CDR3 region: CASSVGLAGYNEQFF. The DNA of the CDR3 is TGCGCCAGCAGTGTTGGACTAGCGGGGTACAATGAGCAGTTCTTC.

The V gene is TRBV12-5, the J gene TRBJ1-4, with TRBD1 matching over 7 bases. This CDR3 contains 14 residues. With 5 bases clipped from V and 4 bases from J, the junction kept 4 bases outside the gene matches. Germline CDR1 and CDR2: LGHNT and FRNRAP. CDR3: CASGPGQLNEKLFF. DNA of the CDR3: TGTGCTAGTGGTCCGGGACAGCTTAATGAAAAACTGTTTTTT. The whole variable domain, filled in from reference TRBV12-5 and TRBJ1-4, reads DARVTQTPRHKVTEMGQEVTMRCQPILGHNTVFWYRQTMMQGLELLAYFRNRAPLDDSGMPKDRFSAEMPDATLATLKIQPSEPRDSAVYFCASGPGQLNEKLFFGSGTQLSVL.

The CDR3 DNA sequence: TGTGCCAGCAGCCTTCCAGGACAGGGGTTTGAGGAAGCTTTCTTT. Its translation is CASSLPGQGFEEAFF. The V call is TRBV5-6, the J call TRBJ1-1; 9 bases are a match to TRBD1. V lost 4 bases, J lost 8 bases, and 12 bases stayed unmatched. This CDR3 has 15 amino acids. The germline V gene has CDR1 SGHDT and CDR2 YYEEEE.

The chain combines TRBV18 with TRBJ1-2, with D perhaps TRBD1 (6 bases). The germline CDR1 and CDR2 sequences are KGHSH and LQKENI. The CDR3 is 17 amino acids. V shed 0 bases and J shed 7 bases, with 21 bases lying between them. CDR3 in amino acids: CASSPPSRGAGLGGYTF. DNA for the CDR3: TGTGCCAGCTCACCACCGAGCAGGGGCGCGGGTCTCGGTGGCTACACCTTC.

V usage is TRBV9 and J usage is TRBJ1-2, with D possibly being TRBD1 (6 bases). The V gene lost 4 bases and the J gene lost 3 bases, with 13 bases spanning the gap. The germline V gene encodes CDR1 SGDLS and CDR2 YYNGEE. The CDR3 extends over 14 amino acids. The CDR3 DNA follows: TGTGCCAGCAGCTCCACTAGGACAGACTATGGCTACACCTTC. Protein: CASSSTRTDYGYTF.

This clone occurred once. V usage is TRBV29-1 and J usage is TRBJ2-7; 12 bases are a match to TRBD2. The germline gives CDR1 SQVTM, CDR2 ANQGSEA. CDR3 size: 15 residues. The V segment lost 3 bases and the J segment 7 bases; nucleotides outside the gene matches: 10. CDR3 loop: CSVEETGLAGWEQYF. The CDR3 nucleotides are TGCAGCGTTGAGGAAACGGGACTAGCGGGTTGGGAGCAGTACTTC.

This clone was picked up one time. V and J are TRBV18 and TRBJ1-6, with 7 bases lining up with TRBD1. The V and J ends lost 6 bases and 10 bases, in that order; junction bases with no gene match: 15. This CDR3 contains 16 residues. CDR1 KGHSH and CDR2 LQKENI come from the germline V gene. The DNA for the CDR3 is TGTGCCAGCTCCGTTGAAACGACAGGGATGGGCTCACCCCTCCACTTT. As protein: CASSVETTGMGSPLHF.

The rearrangement uses TRBV2 and TRBJ1-5, with 8 bases fitting TRBD1. CDR3 length: 15 residues. CDR1 is SNHLY, CDR2 FYNNEI, per germline. J lost 1 base, V lost 2 bases, and 1 base had no gene match. The CDR3 protein is CASSERQGSNQPQHF. Here the CDR3 DNA reads TGTGCCAGCAGTGAACGACAGGGGAGCAATCAGCCCCAGCATTTT.

This clone was detected only once. V usage is TRBV27 and J usage is TRBJ2-1, with 10 bases matching TRBD1. This CDR3 region has 17 residues. The V and J ends lost 6 bases and 8 bases, in that order; junction bases with no gene match: 16. Germline V gives CDR1 MNHEY, CDR2 SMNVEV (reference sequence). CDR3: CASSQTSDRGLGDEQFF. CDR3 nucleotides: TGTGCCAGCAGCCAAACCTCCGACAGGGGGCTTGGTGATGAGCAGTTCTTC.

This chain uses TRBV11-3 with TRBJ2-6; a weak D match, TRBD1 (6 bases). From germline, CDR1 is SGHNT and CDR2 YENEEA. V shed 4 bases and J shed 0 bases, with 7 bases lying between them. CDR3 length: 15 residues. As DNA, the CDR3 is TGTGCCAGCAGCTGGGACATCTCTGGGGCCAACGTCCTGACTTTC. It codes for CASSWDISGANVLTF.

The chain couples TRBV5-8 to TRBJ2-7; the D gene is possibly TRBD1 (5 bases). Per germline, CDR1 SGHTS and CDR2 YDEGEE. This CDR3 is 14 amino acids long. V was pared by 2 bases and J by 3 bases, with 12 bases between. In DNA, the CDR3 is TGTGCCAGCAGCTTATCAGGGTTTGGCTACGAGCAGTACTTC. It is translated as CASSLSGFGYEQYF.

For the CDR3, the DNA is TGTGCCAGCAGTCCTTACGAGCAGTACTTC. Translating gives CASSPYEQYF. This rearrangement joins TRBV6-5 to TRBJ2-7; D is unresolved. With 5 bases removed from V and 4 bases from J, the gap between germline ends came to 3 bases. The CDR3 loop spans 10 amino acids. Germline CDR1 and CDR2: MNHEY and SVGAGI.

This rearrangement joins TRBV7-2 to TRBJ2-1, with TRBD2 identical over 15 bases. Germline V CDR1 and CDR2: SGHTA, FQGNSA. This CDR3 has 16 amino acids. V dropped 0 bases and J dropped 7; count of bases not matched to a gene: 1. The CDR3 DNA reads TGTGCCAGCAGCTTAGCTGGACTAGCGGGAGGGAATGAGCAGTTCTTC. Amino acid sequence: CASSLAGLAGGNEQFF.

This rearrangement joins TRBV29-1 to TRBJ2-7; TRBD2 aligns across 7 bases. V lost 3 bases, J lost 3 bases, and 5 bases stayed unmatched. Germline V CDR1 and CDR2: SQVTM, ANQGSEA. The CDR3 covers 13 residues. This CDR3 reads CSVEGAGIYEQYF. Here the CDR3 DNA reads TGCAGCGTTGAGGGAGCGGGAATCTACGAGCAGTACTTC.